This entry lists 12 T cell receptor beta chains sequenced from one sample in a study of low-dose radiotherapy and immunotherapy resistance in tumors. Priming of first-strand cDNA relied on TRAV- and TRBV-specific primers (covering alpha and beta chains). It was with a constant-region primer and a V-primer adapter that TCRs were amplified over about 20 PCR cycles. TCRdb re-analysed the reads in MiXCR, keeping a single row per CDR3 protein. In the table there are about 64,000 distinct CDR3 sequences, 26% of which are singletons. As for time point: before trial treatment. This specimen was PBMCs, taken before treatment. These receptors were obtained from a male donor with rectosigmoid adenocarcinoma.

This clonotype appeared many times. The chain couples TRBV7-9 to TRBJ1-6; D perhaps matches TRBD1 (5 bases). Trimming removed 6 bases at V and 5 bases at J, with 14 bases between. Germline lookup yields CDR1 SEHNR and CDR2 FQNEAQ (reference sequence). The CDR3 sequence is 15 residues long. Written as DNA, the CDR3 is TGTGCCAGCAGTATAACGGACATGAATAATTCACCCCTCCACTTT. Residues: CASSITDMNNSPLHF.

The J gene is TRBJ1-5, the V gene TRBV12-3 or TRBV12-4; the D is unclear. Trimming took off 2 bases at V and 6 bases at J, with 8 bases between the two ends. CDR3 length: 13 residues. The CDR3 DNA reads TGTGCCAGCAGTTTAATCCCCAGTCAGCCCCAGCATTTT. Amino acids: CASSLIPSQPQHF.

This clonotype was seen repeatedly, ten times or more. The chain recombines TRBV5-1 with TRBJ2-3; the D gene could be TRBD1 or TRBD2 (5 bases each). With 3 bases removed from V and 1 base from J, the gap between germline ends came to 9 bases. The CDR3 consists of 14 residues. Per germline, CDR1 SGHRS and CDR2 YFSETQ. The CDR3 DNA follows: TGCGCCAGCAGCTACGGGACGGGCACAGATACGCAGTATTTT. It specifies CASSYGTGTDTQYF.

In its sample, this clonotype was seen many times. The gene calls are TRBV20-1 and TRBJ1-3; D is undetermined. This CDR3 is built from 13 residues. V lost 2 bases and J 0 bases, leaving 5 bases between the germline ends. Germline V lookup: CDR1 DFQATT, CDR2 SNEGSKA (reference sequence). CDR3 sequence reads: CSARQNSGNTIYF. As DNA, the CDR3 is TGCAGTGCTAGACAGAACTCTGGAAACACCATATATTTT.

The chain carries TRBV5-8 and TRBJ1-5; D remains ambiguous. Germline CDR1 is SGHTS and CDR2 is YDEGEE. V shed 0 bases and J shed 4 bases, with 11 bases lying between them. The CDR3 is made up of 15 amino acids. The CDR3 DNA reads TGTGCCAGCAGCTTGGATACAGAACTTAATCAGCCCCAGCATTTT. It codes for CASSLDTELNQPQHF.

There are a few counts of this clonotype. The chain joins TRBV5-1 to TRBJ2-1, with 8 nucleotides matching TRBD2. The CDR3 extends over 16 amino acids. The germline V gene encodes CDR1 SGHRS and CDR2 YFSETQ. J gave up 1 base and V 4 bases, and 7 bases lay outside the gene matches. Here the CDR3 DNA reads TGCGCCAGCAGCCGGAGGGCTAGCGGGTCCTACAATGAGCAGTTCTTC. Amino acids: CASSRRASGSYNEQFF.

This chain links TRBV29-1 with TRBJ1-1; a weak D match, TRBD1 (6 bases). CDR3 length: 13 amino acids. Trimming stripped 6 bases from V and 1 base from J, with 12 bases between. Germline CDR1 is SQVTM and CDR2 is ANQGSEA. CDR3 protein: CSVSGQQNTEAFF. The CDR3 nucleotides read TGCAGCGTGAGCGGACAGCAGAACACTGAAGCTTTCTTT.

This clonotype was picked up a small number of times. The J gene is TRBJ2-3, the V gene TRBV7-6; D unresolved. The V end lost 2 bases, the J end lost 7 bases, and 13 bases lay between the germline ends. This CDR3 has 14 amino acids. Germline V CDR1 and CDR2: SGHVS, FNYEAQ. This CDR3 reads CASSLPADGNTQYF. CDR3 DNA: TGTGCCAGCAGCTTACCCGCCGACGGCAATACGCAGTATTTT. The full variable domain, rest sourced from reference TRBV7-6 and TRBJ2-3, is GAGVSQSPRYKVTKRGQDVALRCDPISGHVSLYWYRQALGQGPEFLTYFNYEAQQDKSGLPNDRFSAERPEGSISTLTIQRTEQRDSAMYRCASSLPADGNTQYFGPGTRLTVL.

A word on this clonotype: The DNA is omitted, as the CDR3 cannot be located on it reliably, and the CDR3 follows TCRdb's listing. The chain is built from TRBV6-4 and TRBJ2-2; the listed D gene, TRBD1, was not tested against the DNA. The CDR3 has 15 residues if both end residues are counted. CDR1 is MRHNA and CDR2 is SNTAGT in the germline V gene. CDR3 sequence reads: CASSDSIETGELFFF.

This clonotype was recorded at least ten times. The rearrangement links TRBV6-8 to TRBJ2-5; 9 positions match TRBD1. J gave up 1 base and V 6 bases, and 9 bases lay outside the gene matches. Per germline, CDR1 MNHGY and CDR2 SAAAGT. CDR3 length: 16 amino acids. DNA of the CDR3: TGTGCCAGCAGGTCCCTCGGGACAGGGTTCCAAGAGACCCAGTACTTC. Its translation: CASRSLGTGFQETQYF.

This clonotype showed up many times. CDR3 loop: CASSLSVNTEAFF. The DNA of the CDR3 is TGTGCCAGCAGTTTATCCGTGAACACTGAAGCTTTCTTT. The V call is TRBV27, the J call TRBJ1-1; D remains ambiguous. V lost 0 bases and J 0 bases, leaving 2 bases between the germline ends. The CDR3 sequence is 13 residues long. Germline V CDR1 and CDR2: MNHEY, SMNVEV (reference sequence).

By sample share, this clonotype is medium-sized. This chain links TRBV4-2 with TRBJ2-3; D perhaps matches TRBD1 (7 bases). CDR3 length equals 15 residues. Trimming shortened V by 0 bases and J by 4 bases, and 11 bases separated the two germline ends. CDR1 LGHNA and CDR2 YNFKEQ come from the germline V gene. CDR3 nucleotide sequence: TGTGCCAGCAGCCAAGAGGGCAGGGGGGCAGATACGCAGTATTTT. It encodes CASSQEGRGADTQYF.